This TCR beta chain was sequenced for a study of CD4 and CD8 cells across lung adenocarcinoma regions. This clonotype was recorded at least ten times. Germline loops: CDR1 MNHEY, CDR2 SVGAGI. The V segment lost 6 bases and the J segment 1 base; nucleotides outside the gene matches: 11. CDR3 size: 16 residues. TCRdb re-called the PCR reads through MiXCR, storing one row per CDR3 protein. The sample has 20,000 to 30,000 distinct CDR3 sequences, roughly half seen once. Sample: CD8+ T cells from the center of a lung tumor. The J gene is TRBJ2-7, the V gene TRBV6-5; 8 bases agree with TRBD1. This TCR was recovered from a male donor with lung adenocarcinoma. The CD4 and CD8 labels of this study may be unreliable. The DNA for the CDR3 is TGTGCCAGCAGCCGCCACGGGACAGGTCGATCCTACGAGCAGTACTTC. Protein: CASSRHGTGRSYEQYF.